The 2 T cell receptor beta chains in this list originate from one sample, sequenced in a study of early T cells in non-severe SARS-CoV-2 infection. TCRdb independently ran MiXCR on the 5' RACE reads; one entry per CDR3 protein. The sample has around 84,000 distinct CDR3 sequences, about 12% seen once; the top ten hold roughly 2.6%. Sequencing input: whole blood. The receptors were gathered from an adult who was a healthcare worker with PCR-confirmed SARS-CoV-2 infection or an uninfected control (not recorded which).

This clonotype was detected ten times or more. The chain links TRBV12-3 or TRBV12-4 to TRBJ2-3, with TRBD2 as a possible D gene (6 bases). V was pared by 7 bases and J by 10 bases, with 24 bases between. The CDR3 totals 15 residues. CDR3 sequence (DNA): TGTGCCAGCACCCCGGGAGCGGGCCACCATGGGTCGCAGTATTTT. It translates to CASTPGAGHHGSQYF.

This sequence joins TRBV3-1 and TRBJ1-3; possible D gene TRBD1, 5 bases. Trimming removed 3 bases at V and 2 bases at J, with 5 bases between. Germline CDR1 and CDR2: LGHDT and YNNKEL (reference sequence). The CDR3 loop spans 13 amino acids. The CDR3 here is CASSQGAGNTIYF. The CDR3, as DNA: TGTGCCAGCAGCCAGGGGGCTGGAAACACCATATATTTT.